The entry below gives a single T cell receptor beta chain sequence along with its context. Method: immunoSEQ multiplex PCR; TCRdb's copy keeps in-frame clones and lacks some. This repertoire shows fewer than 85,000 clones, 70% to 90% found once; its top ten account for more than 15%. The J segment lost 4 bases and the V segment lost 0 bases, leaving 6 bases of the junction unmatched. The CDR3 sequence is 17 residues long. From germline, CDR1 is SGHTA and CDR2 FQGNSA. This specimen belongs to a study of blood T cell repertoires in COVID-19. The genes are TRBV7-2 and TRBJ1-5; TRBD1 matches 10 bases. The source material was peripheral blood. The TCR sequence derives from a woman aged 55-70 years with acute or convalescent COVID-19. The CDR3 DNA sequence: TGTGCCAGCAGCTTAGCGATCCGACAGGGGGCGAATCAGCCCCAGCATTTT. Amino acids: CASSLAIRQGANQPQHF.